Included here is one T cell receptor beta chain sequence, with context. This CDR3 contains 13 residues. Trimming shortened V by 7 bases and J by 4 bases, and 13 bases separated the two germline ends. CDR1 is SNHLY and CDR2 is FYNNEI in the germline V gene. The data originate from a study of cytomegalovirus exposure and HLA in healthy donors. Both 60 Vbeta primers and 13 Jbeta primers went into the PCR. Assay used: immunoSEQ multiplex PCR; TCRdb lists only in-frame clones, some missing. The table shows 100,000 to 150,000 clones, with around 77% occurring only once. Donors had nominal health at sampling but likely had unrecorded immune exposures.

Material for sequencing was PBMCs. The chain combines TRBV2 with TRBJ1-1; D may be TRBD1 (5 bases). The TCR comes from a male donor in good health and CMV-seropositive. The CDR3 region has the DNA TGTGCCAGCAAGGCAGGGAGGATCACTGAAGCTTTCTTT. Its translation is CASKAGRITEAFF.